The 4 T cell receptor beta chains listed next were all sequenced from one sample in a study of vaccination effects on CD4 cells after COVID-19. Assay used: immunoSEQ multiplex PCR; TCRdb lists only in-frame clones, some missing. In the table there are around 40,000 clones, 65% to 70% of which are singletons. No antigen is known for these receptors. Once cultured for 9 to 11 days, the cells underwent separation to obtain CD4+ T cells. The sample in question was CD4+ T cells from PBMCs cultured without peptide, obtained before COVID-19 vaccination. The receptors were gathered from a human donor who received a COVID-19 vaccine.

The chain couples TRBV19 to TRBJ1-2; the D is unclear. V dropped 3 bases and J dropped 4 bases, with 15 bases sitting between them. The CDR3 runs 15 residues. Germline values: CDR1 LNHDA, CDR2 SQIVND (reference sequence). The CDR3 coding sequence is TGTGCCAGTAGTATCGGTCAGATAGTACCCTATGGCTACACCTTC. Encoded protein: CASSIGQIVPYGYTF.

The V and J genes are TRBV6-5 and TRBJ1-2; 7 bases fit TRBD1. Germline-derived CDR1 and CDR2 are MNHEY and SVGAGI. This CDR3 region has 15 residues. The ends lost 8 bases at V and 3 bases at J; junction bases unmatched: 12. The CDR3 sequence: CASGSFWDSHYGYTF. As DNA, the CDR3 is TGTGCCAGCGGATCTTTCTGGGACAGCCACTATGGCTACACCTTC.

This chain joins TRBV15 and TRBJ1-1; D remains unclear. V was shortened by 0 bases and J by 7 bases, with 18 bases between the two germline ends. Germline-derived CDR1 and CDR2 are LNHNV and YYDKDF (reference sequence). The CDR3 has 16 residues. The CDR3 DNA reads TGTGCCACCAGCAGAGATGCGCACGTGGGATCGATTGAAGCTTTCTTT. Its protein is CATSRDAHVGSIEAFF.

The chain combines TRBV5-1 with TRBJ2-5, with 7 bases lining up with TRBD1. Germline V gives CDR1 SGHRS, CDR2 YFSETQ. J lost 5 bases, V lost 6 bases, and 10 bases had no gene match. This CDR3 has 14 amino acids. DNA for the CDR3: TGCGCCAGCATTAGGACAGGTATCGATGAGACCCAGTACTTC. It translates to CASIRTGIDETQYF.